This TCR beta chain was recovered during a study of shared clonotypes between healthy human individuals. Per the germline V gene, CDR1 is MNHEY and CDR2 is SMNVEV (reference sequence). V lost 4 bases and J 0 bases, leaving 7 bases between the germline ends. CDR3 size: 14 residues. The assay was immunoSEQ multiplex PCR, and TCRdb's table has in-frame clones only and misses some. This sample has some 490,000 clones; over 70% occur once, and the top ten carry about an eighth. Sequenced input: PBMCs. This sequence originates from a woman in her thirties or forties in good health. Some clones in this sample may be carry-over from other donors' samples. The chain uses TRBV27 and TRBJ2-1, with D tentatively TRBD1 or TRBD2 (5 bases each). For the CDR3, the DNA is TGTGCCAGCAGTTGGGACCGCTCCTACAATGAGCAGTTCTTC. Its translation is CASSWDRSYNEQFF.